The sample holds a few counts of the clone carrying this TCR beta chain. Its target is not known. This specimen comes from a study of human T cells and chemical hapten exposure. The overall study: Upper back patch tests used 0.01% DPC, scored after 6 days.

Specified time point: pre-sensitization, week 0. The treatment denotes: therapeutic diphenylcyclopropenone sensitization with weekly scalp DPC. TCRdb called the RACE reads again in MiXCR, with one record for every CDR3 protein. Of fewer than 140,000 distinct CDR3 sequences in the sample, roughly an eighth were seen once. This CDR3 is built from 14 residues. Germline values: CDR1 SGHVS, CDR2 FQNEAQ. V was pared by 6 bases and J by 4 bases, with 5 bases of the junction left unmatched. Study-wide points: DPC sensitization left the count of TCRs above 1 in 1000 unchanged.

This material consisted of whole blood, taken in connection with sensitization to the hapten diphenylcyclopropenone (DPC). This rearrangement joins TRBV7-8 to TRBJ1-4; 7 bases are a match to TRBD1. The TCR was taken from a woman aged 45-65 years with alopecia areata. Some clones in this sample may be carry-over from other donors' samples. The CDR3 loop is CASRPGGFNEKLFF. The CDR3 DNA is TGTGCCAGCAGGCCAGGGGGTTTTAATGAAAAACTGTTTTTT.